Described below is a single T cell receptor (beta chain) sequence and its context. Its antigen has not been determined. It has no much larger one-base neighbor in the sample; base qualities were not kept. The germline V gene yields SGHRS for CDR1 and YFSETQ for CDR2. The CDR3 runs 15 residues from the cysteine to the phenylalanine. The DNA shown is the 45-base CDR3, in frame from base 1. Trimming takes 4 bases off V and 4 bases off J; junction bases not matched to a gene: 8. This record comes from a study of blood T cell repertoires in COVID-19 (dated by TCRdb to 2020 to 2021). Context from the whole study: The collaborator samples originated in the United States, Italy and Spain and spanned the acute and convalescent phases of COVID-19. The material from the prospective study consisted of cDNA or gDNA derived from T cells, B-cell-depleted T cells, or PBMCs. The dataset comprised deeply sampled blood TCRbeta repertoires from subjects exposed to, actively infected with, or recovered from COVID-19. The repertoires were released in a freely available public database meant as a resource for research on the immune response to SARS-CoV-2. Samples were obtained from the ongoing ImmuneRACE study (first 160 participants) and from over 1,000 subjects provided by 6 global collaborators. The sample metadata nearly always contained a de-identified subject ID, COVID-19 status, age in years and sex. Where HLA class I and class II types were available, the types were taken from metadata supplied by the sample provider, not from assay-based typing. The study at large found these results: The quantity of clinical and demographic metadata differed by source and by participant and was supplied without curation.

TCRbeta CDR3 regions were amplified from genomic DNA using the immunoSEQ Assay, a bias-controlled multiplex PCR. Per the authors' processing: Nucleated cell counts per sample were estimated from amplification of reference gene primers within the assay. Sequence reads were collapsed and filtered to measure the absolute abundance of every unique TCRbeta CDR3 rearrangement. Productive Simpson clonality was computed per sample as the square root of Simpson's diversity index over productive rearrangements. The table was pulled from immuneACCESS by TCRdb, which kept in-frame rearrangements only. Such tables lose some clones; where checked, under half of the loss comes from unresolved V genes, and the rest has no known cause. V, J and clone size were drawn from that table, and D and trimming were deduced from the DNA. This sample has just under 65,000 clones in its table, and roughly three quarters of those were observed once. The biggest ten clones account for approximately 52% of the sample.

Whole blood was collected in K2EDTA tubes by collaborating institutions according to the institutions' own protocols. For TCRbeta analysis, collaborators shipped samples in one of three forms: frozen whole blood, isolated PBMCs, or DNA extracted from either of those sample types. The sample consisted of peripheral blood. The chain joins TRBV5-1 to TRBJ2-7; TRBD1 lines up with 10 middle nucleotides. The sequence came from an elderly woman with acute or convalescent COVID-19. The DNA sequence is given as TGCGCCAGCAGCCAGGGACAGGGGTCGGCTTACGAGCAGTACTTC. This translates into CASSQGQGSAYEQYF.